What follows is one TCR beta chain and its context. A junction end diverges from the germline sequence, so it may reflect a read error. Additional DNA sequences in this sample encode the identical CDR3. The sample comes from a study of control samples from healthy donors and cancer patients. Assay: immunoSEQ multiplex PCR; the TCRdb copy retains only in-frame clones and omits some. The data hold 100,000 to 150,000 clones, with approximately 92% observed a single time. In germline, CDR1 is KGHSH, CDR2 LQKENI. The CDR3 length is 16 residues. This receptor was identified in a man aged 18 to 30 in good health. V gene TRBV18 combines with J gene TRBJ1-1; D uncertain. Specimen: blood. The CDR3 region has the DNA TGTGCTAGCTCACCTTATAGCGGGCCGTCGAACACTGAAGCTTTCTTT. This sequence encodes CASSPYSGPSNTEAFF.